This paragraph covers one TCR beta chain sequence. Germline values: CDR1 LGHDT, CDR2 YNNKEL (reference sequence). The ends were cut back, 4 bases at V and 8 bases at J, with 11 bases in the middle. The CDR3 covers 13 residues. These data are taken from a study of blood T cell repertoires in COVID-19. The repertoire was sequenced with immunoSEQ multiplex PCR; TCRdb's copy has only in-frame clones and lacks some. The sample includes nearly 200,000 clones, about 82% of them seen just once. This receptor was taken from a man aged 60 to 75 with COVID-19, enrolled during active disease. Specimen: peripheral blood. This chain joins TRBV3-1 (or the pseudogene TRBV3-2) and TRBJ1-4; no clear D. The CDR3 is CASSRLNGEKLFF. The DNA of the CDR3 is TGTGCCAGCAGCCGTTTAAACGGGGAAAAACTGTTTTTT.